These T cell receptor beta chains were read from a single sample in a study of cytomegalovirus exposure and HLA in healthy donors. Profiled with immunoSEQ multiplex PCR; TCRdb holds only in-frame clones, not every one. Of around 280,000 clones in the sample, around nine tenths are singletons; the top ten hold roughly 2.1%. The material sequenced was PBMCs. All receptors derive from a woman aged 18-29 years in good health and CMV-seronegative. CDR3s include the opening cysteine and the closing phenylalanine or tryptophan. Fields, in order: V gene, J gene, clone size, D gene, CDR3 DNA, CDR3 protein. D genes are given only for firm matches. For some rows the clone size is stated as once, few or many, or as a class when expanded; others skip it.

V gene: TRBV6-5; J gene: TRBJ2-7; clone size: .; D gene: TRBD2; CDR3 DNA: TGTGCCAGCAGTAAGACTAGCGGGGGCTACGAGCAGTACTTC; CDR3 protein: CASSKTSGGYEQYF
V gene: TRBV7-8; J gene: TRBJ2-7; clone size: .; D gene: .; CDR3 DNA: TGTGCCAGCAGCATAGGACAGTCCTACTACGAGCAGTACTTC; CDR3 protein: CASSIGQSYYEQYF
V gene: TRBV6-6; J gene: TRBJ1-4; clone size: .; D gene: TRBD1; CDR3 DNA: TGTGCCAGCAGTTTGGAAGACAGGGGGGATGAAAAACTGTTTTTT; CDR3 protein: CASSLEDRGDEKLFF
V gene: TRBV15; J gene: TRBJ2-1; clone size: .; D gene: .; CDR3 DNA: TGTGCCACCAGCAGGGACTTCGGCGGCTACAATGAGCAGTTCTTC; CDR3 protein: CATSRDFGGYNEQFF
V gene: TRBV7-8; J gene: TRBJ2-7; clone size: few; D gene: TRBD1; CDR3 DNA: TGTGCCAGCAGCTTAGACTGGGACAGGGTGGGCGAGCAGTACTTC; CDR3 protein: CASSLDWDRVGEQYF
V gene: TRBV7-3; J gene: TRBJ1-1; clone size: .; D gene: .; CDR3 DNA: TGTGCCAGCAGCCCCATGGGACGGGGGGTCACTGAAGCTTTCTTT; CDR3 protein: CASSPMGRGVTEAFF
V gene: TRBV19; J gene: TRBJ2-7; clone size: .; D gene: .; CDR3 DNA: TGTGCCAGTAGTCCCTCCGGCCAGGGCGAGCAGTACTTC; CDR3 protein: CASSPSGQGEQYF
V gene: TRBV11-2; J gene: TRBJ2-3; clone size: few; D gene: TRBD2; CDR3 DNA: TGTGCCAGCAGCCCCATGCGGGGGGGGGTAGATACGCAGTATTTT; CDR3 protein: CASSPMRGGVDTQYF
V gene: TRBV7-8; J gene: TRBJ1-1; clone size: .; D gene: .; CDR3 DNA: TGTGCCAGCAGCCCGGCTAGCACTGAAGCTTTCTTT; CDR3 protein: CASSPASTEAFF
V gene: TRBV10-3; J gene: TRBJ1-2; clone size: .; D gene: .; CDR3 DNA: TGTGCCATCAGTGACAGGGCCTATGGCTACACCTTC; CDR3 protein: CAISDRAYGYTF
V gene: TRBV4-2; J gene: TRBJ2-1; clone size: .; D gene: .; CDR3 DNA: TGTGCCAGCAGCCAGGACAACAATGAGCAGTTCTTC; CDR3 protein: CASSQDNNEQFF
V gene: TRBV19; J gene: TRBJ1-2; clone size: .; D gene: .; CDR3 DNA: TGTGCCAGTAGTCTGAGCACTACTAGTGGCTACACCTTC; CDR3 protein: CASSLSTTSGYTF
V gene: TRBV5-1; J gene: TRBJ2-2; clone size: .; D gene: TRBD2; CDR3 DNA: TGCGCCAGCAGCAGCGCGGGGGTTGGCGGGGAGCTGTTTTTT; CDR3 protein: CASSSAGVGGELFF